A selection of T cell receptor beta chains follows, all from one sample in a study of T-cell reconstitution after alpha-beta-depleted transplantation in children. TCRdb re-derived calls from the PCR reads in MiXCR, one entry per CDR3 protein. The data hold around 600,000 distinct CDR3 sequences, with roughly 24% observed a single time. The material sequenced was PBMCs, mostly from graft donor cells, taken 360 days after TCRalphabeta/CD19-depleted stem cell transplant. These receptors were collected from a boy under two years old who had a stem cell transplant for acute myeloid leukemia, so the T cells may come from the graft donor. The CDR3 runs from the conserved cysteine through the conserved F or W. A D gene is named only where the DNA matches it firmly. Rows may omit the clone size; those that give it use once, few, many or a size class.

v_gene: TRBV7-9; j_gene: TRBJ2-5; abundance: NA; d_gene: TRBD2; CDR3nt: TGTGCCTCCTGTAGCGGGGCTATCGAGACCCAGTACTTC; CDR3aa: CASCSGAIETQYF
v_gene: TRBV11-2; j_gene: TRBJ2-6; abundance: few; d_gene: NA; CDR3nt: TGTGCCAGCAGCCCAAAAGGCGACAGCTACTCTGGGGCCAACGTCCTGACTTTC; CDR3aa: CASSPKGDSYSGANVLTF
v_gene: TRBV20-1; j_gene: TRBJ2-1; abundance: many; d_gene: NA; CDR3nt: TGCAGTGCCCCTCGGCAGGTTGAGCAGTTCTTC; CDR3aa: CSAPRQVEQFF
v_gene: TRBV7-2; j_gene: TRBJ1-1; abundance: many; d_gene: NA; CDR3nt: TGTGCCAGCAGCCAGATTTCCAACAGACTGAACACTGAAGCTTTCTTT; CDR3aa: CASSQISNRLNTEAFF
v_gene: TRBV12-3/TRBV12-4; j_gene: TRBJ2-7; abundance: many; d_gene: NA; CDR3nt: TGTGCCAGCAGTTTGTGGCAGGTCAGCTCCTACGAGCAGTACTTC; CDR3aa: CASSLWQVSSYEQYF
v_gene: TRBV20-1; j_gene: TRBJ2-7; abundance: few; d_gene: NA; CDR3nt: TGCAGTGCTACGCAGGGAGGCGAGCAGTACTTC; CDR3aa: CSATQGGEQYF
v_gene: TRBV11-2; j_gene: TRBJ1-1; abundance: NA; d_gene: TRBD1; CDR3nt: TGTGCCAGCAGCGGACACAGGGGAACTGAAGCTTTCTTT; CDR3aa: CASSGHRGTEAFF
v_gene: TRBV4-3; j_gene: TRBJ2-1; abundance: few; d_gene: TRBD1; CDR3nt: TGCGCCAGCAGCCGCACAGGGGGCCCCTACAATGAGCAGTTCTTC; CDR3aa: CASSRTGGPYNEQFF
v_gene: TRBV5-1; j_gene: TRBJ2-5; abundance: NA; d_gene: NA; CDR3nt: TGCGCCAGCAGCCGGGAAGGGTCGGTAGGGGAGACCCAGTACTTC; CDR3aa: CASSREGSVGETQYF
v_gene: TRBV4-3; j_gene: TRBJ2-5; abundance: many; d_gene: TRBD2; CDR3nt: TGCGCCAGCAGCCAAGTTAGGCCGGGGGGGGCGAAAGAGACCCAGTACTTC; CDR3aa: CASSQVRPGGAKETQYF
v_gene: TRBV15; j_gene: TRBJ2-7; abundance: NA; d_gene: TRBD1; CDR3nt: TGTGCCACCAGCAGGCGAGGGGGCGGTTACGAGCAGTACTTC; CDR3aa: CATSRRGGGYEQYF
v_gene: TRBV6-5; j_gene: TRBJ2-1; abundance: NA; d_gene: NA; CDR3nt: TGTGCCAGCAGTTACCCACCGCCTAATGAGCAGTTCTTC; CDR3aa: CASSYPPPNEQFF
v_gene: TRBV6-5; j_gene: TRBJ2-1; abundance: many; d_gene: NA; CDR3nt: TGTGCCAGCAGTTACTATCTCCAGGGAGGAAGATACAATGAGCAGTTCTTC; CDR3aa: CASSYYLQGGRYNEQFF
v_gene: TRBV5-1; j_gene: TRBJ2-2; abundance: many; d_gene: NA; CDR3nt: TGTGCCAGCAGCTCCACCGGGGAGCTGTTTTTT; CDR3aa: CASSSTGELFF
v_gene: TRBV6-2/TRBV6-3; j_gene: TRBJ1-2; abundance: NA; d_gene: TRBD1; CDR3nt: TGTGCCAGCAGCGGGGACAGGGACTATGGCTACACCTTC; CDR3aa: CASSGDRDYGYTF
v_gene: TRBV15; j_gene: TRBJ2-3; abundance: few; d_gene: TRBD2; CDR3nt: TGTGCCACCAGCAGAGAGCGGGGGGCAGCAGATACGCAGTATTTT; CDR3aa: CATSRERGAADTQYF
v_gene: TRBV7-2; j_gene: TRBJ2-3; abundance: many; d_gene: TRBD2; CDR3nt: TGTGCCAGCAGCTTAGTTGTGTGGGCTAGCGGGGCAGATACGCAGTATTTT; CDR3aa: CASSLVVWASGADTQYF
v_gene: TRBV5-5; j_gene: TRBJ2-7; abundance: few; d_gene: TRBD1; CDR3nt: TGTGCCAGCAGCTTGACACAGGGGTATAACGAGCAGTACTTC; CDR3aa: CASSLTQGYNEQYF
v_gene: TRBV12-5; j_gene: TRBJ2-7; abundance: few; d_gene: NA; CDR3nt: TGTGCTAGTGGCCTCGTCTACGAGCAGTACTTC; CDR3aa: CASGLVYEQYF
v_gene: TRBV28; j_gene: TRBJ2-5; abundance: NA; d_gene: TRBD2; CDR3nt: TGTGCCAGCAGCATCGGGGGGAAAGAGACCCAGTACTTC; CDR3aa: CASSIGGKETQYF
v_gene: TRBV7-3; j_gene: TRBJ2-1; abundance: NA; d_gene: NA; CDR3nt: TGTGCCAGCAGCTTAAGGCAGCACAATGAGCAGTTCTTC; CDR3aa: CASSLRQHNEQFF
v_gene: TRBV10-2; j_gene: TRBJ2-3; abundance: many; d_gene: NA; CDR3nt: TGCGCCAGCACCGGGACCGCACGATACGATACGCAGTATTTT; CDR3aa: CASTGTARYDTQYF
v_gene: TRBV15; j_gene: TRBJ2-3; abundance: many; d_gene: NA; CDR3nt: TGTGCCACCAGCAGCGGGGGGCCCACAGATACGCAGTATTTT; CDR3aa: CATSSGGPTDTQYF
v_gene: TRBV28; j_gene: TRBJ2-1; abundance: many; d_gene: TRBD1; CDR3nt: TGTGCCAGCAGTTTATGGGCGGGGACAGGGATCTACAATGAGCAGTTCTTC; CDR3aa: CASSLWAGTGIYNEQFF
v_gene: TRBV28; j_gene: TRBJ1-2; abundance: NA; d_gene: NA; CDR3nt: TGTGCCAGCACCACGGGGGGGAGCCCTAACTATGGCTACACCTTC; CDR3aa: CASTTGGSPNYGYTF
v_gene: TRBV20-1; j_gene: TRBJ2-5; abundance: many; d_gene: NA; CDR3nt: TGCAGTGCCAAACAGGACGTACAAGAGACCCAGTACTTC; CDR3aa: CSAKQDVQETQYF
v_gene: TRBV5-1; j_gene: TRBJ2-3; abundance: many; d_gene: NA; CDR3nt: TGCGCCAGCAGCTTAGAAGGGCGTGTTGCAGATACGCAGTATTTT; CDR3aa: CASSLEGRVADTQYF
v_gene: TRBV6-5; j_gene: TRBJ2-3; abundance: NA; d_gene: NA; CDR3nt: TGTGCCAGCAGTTCCTGGAGGTCTAGCACAGATACGCAGTATTTT; CDR3aa: CASSSWRSSTDTQYF
v_gene: TRBV12-3/TRBV12-4; j_gene: TRBJ1-6; abundance: few; d_gene: NA; CDR3nt: TGTGCCAGCAGCCCTCGGGGGGCCTATAATTCACCCCTCCACTTT; CDR3aa: CASSPRGAYNSPLHF
v_gene: TRBV7-8; j_gene: TRBJ1-2; abundance: few; d_gene: TRBD1; CDR3nt: TGTGCCAGCAGCTTAAAGAGACAGGGGGCTTTCTATGGCTACACCTTC; CDR3aa: CASSLKRQGAFYGYTF
v_gene: TRBV20-1; j_gene: TRBJ2-7; abundance: many; d_gene: TRBD1; CDR3nt: TGCAGTGCTAGACCCCCCGGGACAGGCTCCTACGAGCAGTACTTC; CDR3aa: CSARPPGTGSYEQYF
v_gene: TRBV3-1; j_gene: TRBJ2-6; abundance: NA; d_gene: NA; CDR3nt: TGTGCCAGCAGGCCCGGAGGGGCCAACGTCCTGACTTTC; CDR3aa: CASRPGGANVLTF
v_gene: TRBV12-3/TRBV12-4; j_gene: TRBJ2-3; abundance: NA; d_gene: TRBD2; CDR3nt: TGTGCCAGCTCTGCGGGAGCGGACACAGATACGCAGTATTTT; CDR3aa: CASSAGADTDTQYF
v_gene: TRBV27; j_gene: TRBJ1-1; abundance: NA; d_gene: NA; CDR3nt: TGTGCCAGCAGTTTCTCAGACAGAGAGACTGAAGCTTTCTTT; CDR3aa: CASSFSDRETEAFF
v_gene: TRBV20-1; j_gene: TRBJ2-2; abundance: many; d_gene: TRBD1; CDR3nt: TGCAGTGCCGCTCCCGGACAGGGTAGCACCGGGGAGCTGTTTTTT; CDR3aa: CSAAPGQGSTGELFF
v_gene: TRBV12-3/TRBV12-4; j_gene: TRBJ1-1; abundance: NA; d_gene: NA; CDR3nt: TGTGCCAGCACTTTAGGGGGGGGGAACACTGAAGCTTTCTTT; CDR3aa: CASTLGGGNTEAFF
v_gene: TRBV20-1; j_gene: TRBJ2-5; abundance: many; d_gene: NA; CDR3nt: TGCAGTCCAAAGCGGGAGACCCAGTACTTC; CDR3aa: CSPKRETQYF
v_gene: TRBV12-3/TRBV12-4; j_gene: TRBJ1-2; abundance: few; d_gene: TRBD1; CDR3nt: TGTGCCAGCAGTTCACCCGACAGGGGAGGGGATGGCTACACCTTC; CDR3aa: CASSSPDRGGDGYTF
v_gene: TRBV4-3; j_gene: TRBJ1-1; abundance: many; d_gene: TRBD1; CDR3nt: TGCGCCAGCAGCCAAGATAACCGAGTCCGGACAGGGGCTCTCACTGAAGCTTTCTTT; CDR3aa: CASSQDNRVRTGALTEAFF
v_gene: TRBV9; j_gene: TRBJ2-1; abundance: many; d_gene: TRBD2; CDR3nt: TGTGCCAGCAGCGCCCTCGGGGGGGGTGAGCAGTTCTTC; CDR3aa: CASSALGGGEQFF
v_gene: TRBV6-5; j_gene: TRBJ2-3; abundance: many; d_gene: NA; CDR3nt: TGTGCCAGCAGTTACTCGAGACAGGCCCCATCGGATACGCAGTATTTT; CDR3aa: CASSYSRQAPSDTQYF
v_gene: TRBV12-3/TRBV12-4; j_gene: TRBJ2-3; abundance: NA; d_gene: TRBD1; CDR3nt: TGTGCCAGCAGTTTAGAGGGGGCTACGCAGTATTTT; CDR3aa: CASSLEGATQYF
v_gene: TRBV3-1; j_gene: TRBJ1-2; abundance: NA; d_gene: NA; CDR3nt: TGTGCCAGCAGCCCCAATAGCGGGGGGGGTAGGGCCTTAGCTAACTATGGCTACACCTTC; CDR3aa: CASSPNSGGGRALANYGYTF
v_gene: TRBV29-1; j_gene: TRBJ1-5; abundance: NA; d_gene: TRBD1; CDR3nt: TGCAGCGTTGCGTACAGGGGTAGCAATCAGCCCCAGCATTTT; CDR3aa: CSVAYRGSNQPQHF
v_gene: TRBV12-3/TRBV12-4; j_gene: TRBJ2-3; abundance: NA; d_gene: NA; CDR3nt: TGTGCCAGCAGCCCCGATGGGGGGCCCACAGATACGCAGTATTTT; CDR3aa: CASSPDGGPTDTQYF